A single sample gave rise to the 21 T cell receptor beta chains below, sequenced in a study of cytomegalovirus exposure and HLA in healthy donors. The PCR ran on 60 Vbeta and 13 Jbeta primers. TCRdb keeps only in-frame clones here, not all; method: immunoSEQ multiplex PCR. The sample records roughly 89,000 clones, approximately 68% being singletons. Source material: PBMCs. The receptor set was obtained from a woman aged 50 to 60 in good health and CMV-seropositive.

This clone was seen only a few times. This chain joins TRBV28 and TRBJ2-4; TRBD1 is a possible D gene (5 bases). V lost 3 bases and J 8 bases, leaving 17 bases between the germline ends. The germline V gene has CDR1 MDHEN and CDR2 SYDVKM. CDR3 length: 15 amino acids. CDR3 sequence: CASSFQGLGLDIQYF. CDR3 in DNA: TGTGCCAGCAGTTTTCAGGGATTAGGTTTGGACATTCAGTACTTC.

The chain joins TRBV7-3 to TRBJ2-1; D is unresolved. This CDR3 contains 16 residues. Deletions cut 3 bases from V and 0 bases from J, with 12 bases between. Germline V lookup: CDR1 SGHTA, CDR2 FQGTGA. The CDR3 DNA sequence: TGTGCCAGCAGCTTGTCTCCCCCAGACTCCTACAATGAGCAGTTCTTC. It translates to CASSLSPPDSYNEQFF.

This chain joins TRBV19 and TRBJ2-5; D is perhaps TRBD1 (5 bases). The CDR3 spans 16 residues. Germline CDR1 and CDR2: LNHDA and SQIVND (reference sequence). V was clipped by 3 bases and J by 2 bases, with 16 bases between them. CDR3 bases: TGTGCCAGTAGTATTGGTCTTAGCAGGGTGCAAGAGACCCAGTACTTC. This gives the protein CASSIGLSRVQETQYF.

The chain joins TRBV5-6 to TRBJ2-1; 7 positions agree with TRBD2. The CDR3 extends over 12 amino acids. V was clipped by 0 bases and J by 10 bases; unmatched bases: 1. CDR1 is SGHDT, CDR2 YYEEEE, per germline. The CDR3 DNA is TGTGCCAGCAGCTTGGGGGGACTAGAGCAGTTCTTC. It yields the protein CASSLGGLEQFF.

V gene TRBV12-5 combines with J gene TRBJ2-1; 11 nucleotides match TRBD2. Losses at the gene ends were 7 bases for V and 6 bases for J; bases not matched to a gene: 5. The CDR3 has 14 residues. Germline CDR1 is LGHNT and CDR2 is FRNRAP. The CDR3 bases are TGTGCTAGTGCCCTAGCGGGGGGCCTCAATGAGCAGTTCTTC. This codes for CASALAGGLNEQFF.

The chain has TRBV6-5 and TRBJ1-5; the match to TRBD1 covers 7 bases. The CDR3 runs 13 residues. Germline CDR1 reads MNHEY; CDR2 reads SVGAGI. With V trimmed by 2 bases and J by 7 bases, 2 bases remained unmatched. As DNA, the CDR3 is TGTGCCAGCAGTTACGACAGGGAACAGCCCCAGCATTTT. This codes for CASSYDREQPQHF.

The chain is built from TRBV6-5 and TRBJ1-3; 7 nucleotides agree with TRBD1. With 4 bases clipped from V and 8 bases from J, the junction kept 5 bases outside the gene matches. The CDR3 is 13 amino acids. CDR1 and CDR2 from the germline V gene are MNHEY and SVGAGI. CDR3 protein: CASSSTGKDTIYF. DNA for the CDR3: TGTGCCAGCAGTTCGACAGGGAAGGACACCATATATTTT.

In its sample, this clone was seen a few times. This chain links TRBV5-1 with TRBJ1-5, with 7 bases aligning to TRBD1. In germline, CDR1 is SGHRS, CDR2 YFSETQ. The CDR3 is made up of 15 amino acids. Losses at the gene ends were 2 bases for V and 6 bases for J; bases not matched to a gene: 8. CDR3 residues: CASSFLGGDGQPQHF. The DNA of the CDR3 is TGCGCCAGCAGCTTTCTAGGGGGCGATGGTCAGCCCCAGCATTTT.

This rearrangement joins TRBV5-1 to TRBJ1-6, with D possibly matching TRBD1 (6 bases). Per germline, CDR1 SGHRS and CDR2 YFSETQ. The CDR3 totals 15 residues. The ends were cut back, 4 bases at V and 5 bases at J, with 13 bases in the middle. The CDR3 DNA reads as TGCGCCAGCAGCCCCAGGGGTTATGATAATTCACCCCTCCACTTT. Its translation: CASSPRGYDNSPLHF.

The V and J genes are TRBV6-1 and TRBJ1-3; D unresolved. The CDR3 consists of 12 residues. V lost 7 bases, J lost 8 bases, and 12 bases lay in between. Per germline, CDR1 MNHNS and CDR2 SASEGT. The CDR3 DNA reads as TGTGCCAGCATCCGTAATATAGACACCATATATTTT. Encoded protein: CASIRNIDTIYF.

The chain is built from TRBV2 and TRBJ2-1; a possible D gene is TRBD2 (6 bases). V dropped 4 bases and J dropped 7 bases, with 14 bases sitting between them. This CDR3 is 14 amino acids long. Per the germline V gene, CDR1 is SNHLY and CDR2 is FYNNEI. Here the CDR3 reads CASSAVAGRNEQFF. CDR3 DNA sequence: TGTGCCAGCAGTGCAGTCGCGGGGAGAAATGAGCAGTTCTTC.

The genes are TRBV6-1 and TRBJ2-3; the D gene is possibly TRBD2 (5 bases). CDR3 length equals 14 residues. V lost 6 bases, J lost 4 bases, and 14 bases lay in between. The germline V gene encodes CDR1 MNHNS and CDR2 SASEGT. The CDR3 sequence: CASSHQASPDTQYF. CDR3 bases: TGTGCCAGCAGCCACCAGGCTAGCCCAGATACGCAGTATTTT.

The V call is TRBV28, the J call TRBJ1-2, with D maybe TRBD1 (5 bases). Trimming pared 6 bases from V and 4 bases from J, leaving 12 bases between. CDR1 and CDR2 (germline): MDHEN, SYDVKM. CDR3 size: 13 residues. For the CDR3, the DNA is TGTGCCAGCAGCGGGTGGGGGGGCTATGGCTACACCTTC. It is translated as CASSGWGGYGYTF.

The rearrangement joins TRBV28 to TRBJ1-2, with 8 positions matching TRBD1. The trim removed 5 bases at V and 8 bases at J, leaving 16 bases unmatched. Germline assignment: CDR1 MDHEN and CDR2 SYDVKM. This CDR3 has 16 residues. The CDR3 bases are TGTGCCAGCAGTGACTTCGATGGGACAGGATTTCAAGGCTACACCTTC. Translating gives CASSDFDGTGFQGYTF.

In this sample, this clone turned up a few times. The chain carries TRBV11-2 and TRBJ2-7; D uncertain. The V end lost 0 bases, the J end lost 5 bases, and 8 bases lay between the germline ends. This CDR3 contains 13 residues. Germline values: CDR1 SGHAT, CDR2 FQNNGV. The CDR3 sequence is CASSLDLGDEQYF. CDR3 coding DNA: TGTGCCAGCAGCTTAGATCTAGGTGACGAGCAGTACTTC.

V and J are TRBV4-1 and TRBJ1-2; D ambiguous. Trimming took 3 bases from V and 4 from J, leaving 12 bases between them. This CDR3 spans 14 amino acids. Per germline, CDR1 MGHRA and CDR2 YSYEKL. The CDR3 nucleotides are TGCGCCAGCAGCCAGATGTTTGGCAGCTATGGCTACACCTTC. Translated: CASSQMFGSYGYTF.

The chain employs TRBV5-6 and TRBJ2-3; D might be TRBD1 (6 bases). Trimming took off 0 bases at V and 5 bases at J, with 16 bases between the two ends. The CDR3 is 16 residues long. Per germline, CDR1 SGHDT and CDR2 YYEEEE. CDR3 bases: TGTGCCAGCAGCTTGGAAGCCAGGGGAAGAGAAGATACGCAGTATTTT. It codes for CASSLEARGREDTQYF. Complete variable domain (other parts from reference TRBV5-6 and TRBJ2-3): DAGVTQSPTHLIKTRGQQVTLRCSPKSGHDTVSWYQQALGQGPQFIFQYYEEEERQRGNFPDRFSGHQFPNYSSELNVNALLLGDSALYLCASSLEARGREDTQYFGPGTRLTVL.

The chain combines TRBV25-1 with TRBJ2-2, with D tentatively TRBD2 (5 bases). Per the germline V gene, CDR1 is MGHDK and CDR2 is SYGVNS. The V and J ends lost 1 base and 8 bases respectively, with 11 bases between them. This CDR3 is 14 amino acids long. CDR3 in DNA: TGTGCCAGCAGTGAATCCCTCCCGGGGGGGGAGCTGTTTTTT. Translated, it gives CASSESLPGGELFF.

This clone was found once. The V call is TRBV10-3, the J call TRBJ2-3; possibly TRBD2 for D (5 bases). The CDR3 has 12 amino acids. The V gene lost 10 bases and the J gene lost 4 bases, with 12 bases spanning the gap. In germline, CDR1 is ENHRY, CDR2 SYGVKD. The DNA of the CDR3 is TGTGCCACCGGAGAGGGAGCAGATACGCAGTATTTT. This translates into CATGEGADTQYF.

The V gene is TRBV14, the J gene TRBJ1-2; perhaps TRBD1 as D (6 bases). With 3 bases removed from V and 8 bases from J, the gap between germline ends came to 16 bases. The CDR3 totals 14 residues. Germline loops: CDR1 SGHDN, CDR2 FVKESK. The CDR3 here is CASSQGHIGEGYTF. The CDR3 DNA follows: TGTGCCAGCAGCCAGGGACATATAGGGGAAGGCTACACCTTC.

The V call is TRBV5-1, the J call TRBJ1-2; D is unclear. The CDR3 has 15 residues. The germline CDR1 and CDR2 sequences are SGHRS and YFSETQ. The V and J ends lost 3 bases and 0 bases respectively, with 12 bases between them. CDR3 nucleotides: TGCGCCAGCAGCTCCGGAGGACCGGCTAACTATGGCTACACCTTC. It is translated as CASSSGGPANYGYTF.